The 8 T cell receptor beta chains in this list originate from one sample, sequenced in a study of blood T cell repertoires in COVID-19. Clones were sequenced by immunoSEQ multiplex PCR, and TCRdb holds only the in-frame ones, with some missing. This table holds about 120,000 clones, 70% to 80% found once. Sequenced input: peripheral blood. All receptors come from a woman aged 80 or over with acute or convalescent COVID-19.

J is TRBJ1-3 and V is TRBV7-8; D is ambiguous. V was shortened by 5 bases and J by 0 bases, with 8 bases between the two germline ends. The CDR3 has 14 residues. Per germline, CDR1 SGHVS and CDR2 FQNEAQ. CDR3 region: CASSPLSSGNTIYF. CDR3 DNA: TGTGCCAGCAGCCCCCTTAGCTCTGGAAACACCATATATTTT.

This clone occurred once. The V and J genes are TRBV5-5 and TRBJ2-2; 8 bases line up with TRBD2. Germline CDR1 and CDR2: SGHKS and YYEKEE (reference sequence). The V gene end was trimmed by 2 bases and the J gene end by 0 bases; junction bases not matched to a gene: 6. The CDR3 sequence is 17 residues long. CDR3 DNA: TGTGCCAGCAGCTTAACCGGGGGGGCGACGAACACCGGGGAGCTGTTTTTT. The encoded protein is CASSLTGGATNTGELFF.

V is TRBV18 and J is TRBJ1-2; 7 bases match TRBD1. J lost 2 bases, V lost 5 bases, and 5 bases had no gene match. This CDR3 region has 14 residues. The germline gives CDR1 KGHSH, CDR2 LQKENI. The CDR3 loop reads CASSAGGGNYGYTF. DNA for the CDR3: TGTGCCAGCTCAGCTGGAGGGGGCAACTATGGCTACACCTTC.

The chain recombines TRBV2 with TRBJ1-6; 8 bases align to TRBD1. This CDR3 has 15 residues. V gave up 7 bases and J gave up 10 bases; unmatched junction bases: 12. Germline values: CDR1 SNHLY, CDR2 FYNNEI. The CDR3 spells CASKTDRGPRSPLHF. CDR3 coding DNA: TGTGCCAGCAAAACTGACAGGGGTCCGAGGTCACCCCTCCACTTT.

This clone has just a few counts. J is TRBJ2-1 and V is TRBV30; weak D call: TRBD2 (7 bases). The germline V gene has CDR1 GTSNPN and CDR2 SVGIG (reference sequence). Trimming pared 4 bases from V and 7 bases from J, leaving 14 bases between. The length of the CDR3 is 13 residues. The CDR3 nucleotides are TGTGCCTGGAACACAGGGAGGGGGAATGAGCAGTTCTTC. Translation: CAWNTGRGNEQFF.

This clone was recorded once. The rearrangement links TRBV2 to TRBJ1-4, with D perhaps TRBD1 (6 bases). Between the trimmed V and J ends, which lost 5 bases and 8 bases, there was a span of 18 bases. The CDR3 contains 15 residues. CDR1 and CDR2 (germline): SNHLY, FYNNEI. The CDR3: CASSSQGIIKEKLFF. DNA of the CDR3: TGTGCCAGCAGTTCCCAGGGGATCATTAAGGAAAAACTGTTTTTT.

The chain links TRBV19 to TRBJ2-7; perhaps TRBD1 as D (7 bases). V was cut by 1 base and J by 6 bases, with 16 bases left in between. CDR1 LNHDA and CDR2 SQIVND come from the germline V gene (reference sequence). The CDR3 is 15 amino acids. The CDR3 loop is CASSIGGAGGGEQYF. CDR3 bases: TGTGCCAGTAGTATAGGAGGGGCAGGGGGAGGCGAGCAGTACTTC.

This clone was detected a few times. The CDR3 DNA reads as TGTGCCAGCAGCTCAAGGATCGGGGTTGGCTACACCTTC. This encodes CASSSRIGVGYTF. V is TRBV11-2 and J is TRBJ1-2, with D unclear. Germline V gene data show CDR1 as SGHAT and CDR2 as FQNNGV. The length of the CDR3 is 13 residues. V was trimmed by 4 bases and J by 7 bases, leaving 13 bases between them.